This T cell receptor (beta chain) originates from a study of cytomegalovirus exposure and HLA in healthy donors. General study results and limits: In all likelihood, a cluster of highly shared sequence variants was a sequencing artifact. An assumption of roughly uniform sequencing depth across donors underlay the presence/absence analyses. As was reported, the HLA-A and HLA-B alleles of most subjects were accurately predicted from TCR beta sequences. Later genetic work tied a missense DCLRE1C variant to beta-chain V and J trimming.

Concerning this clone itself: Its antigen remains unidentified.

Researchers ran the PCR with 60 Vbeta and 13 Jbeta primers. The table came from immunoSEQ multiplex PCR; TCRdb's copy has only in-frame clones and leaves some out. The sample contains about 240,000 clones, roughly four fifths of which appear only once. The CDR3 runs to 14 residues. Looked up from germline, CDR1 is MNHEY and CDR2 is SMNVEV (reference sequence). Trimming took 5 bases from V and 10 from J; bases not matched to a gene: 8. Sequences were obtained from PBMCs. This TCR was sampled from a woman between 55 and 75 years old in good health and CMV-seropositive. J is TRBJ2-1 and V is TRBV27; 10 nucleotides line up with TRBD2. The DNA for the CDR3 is TGTGCCAGCAGTCCCTCTAGCGGGAGTGGGGAGCAGTTCTTC. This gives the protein CASSPSSGSGEQFF.